The TCR beta chain described here comes from a study of T cell repertoires in cytomegalovirus infection. Turning to the study itself: It was the public TCR beta signatures that indicated both CMV infection and matching HLA type. Findings of the study overall: Clonotype analysis showed dominance of the ex vivo response by HLA-C-restricted CMV-specific TCR beta clonotypes.

This clonotype was seen a handful of times. Its target is unknown. TCRdb reprocessed the reads via MiXCR and lists one record per CDR3 protein. The table records some 270,000 distinct CDR3 sequences, roughly a fifth of them present only once. Looked up from germline, CDR1 is MNHEY and CDR2 is SVGEGT. With V trimmed by 2 bases and J by 6 bases, 3 bases remained unmatched. This CDR3 has 13 amino acids. This rearrangement joins TRBV6-2 or TRBV6-3 to TRBJ2-7, with 8 bases lining up with TRBD2. The sequencing used cultured PBMCs, collected from culture after CMV antigen stimulation. This clonotype was sampled from a human donor in good health (CMV status not recorded). Some clones in this sample may be carry-over from other donors' samples. CDR3: CASSYRGRSEQYV. In DNA, the CDR3 is TGTGCCAGCAGTTACCGCGGGAGGAGCGAGCAGTACGTC.